The T cell receptor beta chain described here comes from a study of T cell responses to AZD1222 COVID-19 vaccine. V was clipped by 4 bases and J by 4 bases, with 8 bases between them. This CDR3 is built from 12 residues. The germline V gene has CDR1 SGHRS and CDR2 YFSETQ. A word on this clone: Its specificity is not known.

The table came from immunoSEQ multiplex PCR; TCRdb's copy has only in-frame clones and leaves some out. The sample yields about 150,000 clones, approximately 91% seen once. Findings and caveats of the study: Repertoire samples came only from after the peak T cell response. Baseline serology detected seropositivity in only a handful of AZD1222 recipients.

The rearrangement uses TRBV5-1 and TRBJ2-5, with D hard to call. The source material was peripheral blood, sampled after recovery from COVID-19. The TCR originated in an adult who had recovered from COVID-19. For the CDR3, the DNA is TGCGCCAGCAGCGAACGGAGAGAGACCCAGTACTTC. Amino acid sequence: CASSERRETQYF.